The 23 T cell receptor beta chains below all came from one sample that was sequenced in a study of TIL therapy for anti-PD-1-resistant metastatic lung cancer. Described time point: pre-treatment sample, taken before nivolumab and TIL therapy. Sequencing used immunoSEQ v3. Libraries were prepared by immunoSEQ multiplex PCR; TCRdb keeps only in-frame clonotypes and omits some of them. Among 55,000 or so clones listed, 70% to 90% were seen once. This sample comprised blood, obtained at baseline. Receptors were obtained from a person aged 25 to 85 with non-small cell lung cancer.

The genes are TRBV12-3 or TRBV12-4 and TRBJ1-5; D not certain. V was shortened by 7 bases and J by 5 bases, with 12 bases between the two germline ends. The CDR3 length is 13 residues. The DNA of the CDR3 is TGTGCCAGCACTCCTGGGCGCGATCAGCCCCAGCATTTT. It yields the protein CASTPGRDQPQHF.

The chain employs TRBV19 and TRBJ2-7; a possible D gene is TRBD1 (6 bases). V lost 2 bases and J lost 7, with 9 bases in between. CDR1 is LNHDA and CDR2 is SQIVND in the germline V gene (reference sequence). The CDR3 has 12 residues. CDR3 DNA sequence: TGTGCCAGTAGTATAACAGGGACGGAGCAGTACTTC. It is translated as CASSITGTEQYF.

The gene calls are TRBV7-9 and TRBJ1-2; D gene unclear. This CDR3 spans 14 amino acids. Trimming left V 11 bases short and J 2 bases short, with 18 bases between. Germline V CDR1 and CDR2: SEHNR, FQNEAQ (reference sequence). The CDR3 spells CAGREEVPNYGYTF. The CDR3 DNA reads TGTGCCGGTCGAGAAGAGGTTCCGAACTATGGCTACACCTTC.

V and J are TRBV19 and TRBJ1-5, with no clear D. V dropped 6 bases and J dropped 5 bases, with 11 bases sitting between them. The length of the CDR3 is 13 residues. CDR1 is LNHDA and CDR2 is SQIVND in the germline V gene (reference sequence). In DNA, the CDR3 is TGTGCCAGTAGGTCCCCCTCGGATCAGCCCCAGCATTTT. This translates into CASRSPSDQPQHF.

The genes are TRBV28 and TRBJ1-1; 10 bases fit TRBD1. V gave up 5 bases and J gave up 3 bases; unmatched junction bases: 9. CDR1 is MDHEN, CDR2 SYDVKM, per germline. The CDR3 loop spans 16 amino acids. CDR3 residues: CASSLSGTGVHTEAFF. As DNA, the CDR3 is TGTGCCAGCAGTCTCTCCGGGACAGGGGTTCACACTGAAGCTTTCTTT.

The chain joins TRBV5-5 to TRBJ2-5; D is unresolved. The CDR3 has 15 amino acids. V was cut by 0 bases and J by 1 base, with 10 bases left in between. Germline lookup yields CDR1 SGHKS and CDR2 YYEKEE (reference sequence). CDR3 loop: CASSLAPTRQETQYF. The DNA for the CDR3 is TGTGCCAGCAGCTTGGCGCCGACTCGCCAAGAGACCCAGTACTTC.

J is TRBJ1-6 and V is TRBV7-2; D call uncertain. Trimming took off 3 bases at V and 2 bases at J, with 11 bases between the two ends. This CDR3 comprises 16 residues. From germline, CDR1 is SGHTA and CDR2 FQGNSA. CDR3 DNA: TGTGCCAGCAGCTTGAGAGCGGGTGCCTATAATTCACCCCTCCACTTT. Translating gives CASSLRAGAYNSPLHF.

This chain joins TRBV28 and TRBJ2-1; a weak D match, TRBD2 (6 bases). V was pared by 5 bases and J by 0 bases, with 11 bases between. Germline V gene sequence: CDR1 MDHEN, CDR2 SYDVKM. The length of the CDR3 is 15 residues. The CDR3 sequence is CASSLDGSSYNEQFF. For the CDR3, the DNA is TGTGCCAGCAGTCTGGACGGGAGCTCCTACAATGAGCAGTTCTTC.

The chain has TRBV29-1 and TRBJ2-7, with 7 bases lining up with TRBD2. V lost 6 bases to trimming and J lost 0 bases; unmatched junction nucleotides: 5. The CDR3 spans 13 residues. From germline, CDR1 is SQVTM and CDR2 ANQGSEA. The CDR3 reads CSVYSGYSYEQYF. The DNA of the CDR3 is TGCAGCGTATATAGCGGGTACTCCTACGAGCAGTACTTC.

The gene calls are TRBV3-1 (or the pseudogene TRBV3-2) and TRBJ2-4, with D possibly TRBD2 on 5 matching bases. V was trimmed by 0 bases and J by 1 base, leaving 16 bases between them. The length of the CDR3 is 18 residues. The germline V gene has CDR1 LGHDT and CDR2 YNNKEL (reference sequence). The DNA for the CDR3 is TGTGCCAGCAGCCAAGAGTGTCGGGGATGGGAGGCCAAAAACATTCAGTACTTC. Protein: CASSQECRGWEAKNIQYF.

This clone was recorded only once. The chain recombines TRBV6-2 or TRBV6-3 with TRBJ2-3, with D uncertain. This CDR3 spans 14 amino acids. V lost 2 bases and J 3 bases, leaving 9 bases between the germline ends. Germline V gene sequence: CDR1 MNHEY, CDR2 SVGEGT. The CDR3 protein is CASSYELRTDTQYF. In nucleotides, the CDR3 is TGTGCCAGCAGTTACGAATTAAGGACAGATACGCAGTATTTT.

The rearrangement uses TRBV21-1 and TRBJ2-5; the listed D gene, TRBD1, was not tested against the DNA. TRBV21-1 is assigned pseudogene status. This CDR3 contains 16 residues. CDR3 DNA sequence: TGTGCCAGCAGCAGGCTATACAGGGGCCAGGGGGAGACCCAGTACTTC. This translates into CASSRLYRGQGETQYF.

The chain links TRBV24-1 to TRBJ2-3, with D hard to call. This CDR3 is 13 amino acids long. Trimming removed 9 bases at V and 2 bases at J, with 11 bases between. The germline gives CDR1 KGHDR, CDR2 SFDVKD. This CDR3 is CATSEPATDTQYF. CDR3 DNA sequence: TGTGCCACCTCGGAACCGGCCACAGATACGCAGTATTTT.

This chain connects TRBV28 to TRBJ2-7; the match to TRBD2 covers 12 bases. V shed 4 bases and J 3 bases; nucleotides not matched to a gene: 25. CDR1 and CDR2 from the germline V gene are MDHEN and SYDVKM. CDR3 length: 22 amino acids. The CDR3 DNA follows: TGTGCCAGCAGTTACCGGACAGGGGATTTCTGGACTAGCGGGACGACCTACTACGAGCAGTACTTC. It translates to CASSYRTGDFWTSGTTYYEQYF.

The gene calls are TRBV25-1 and TRBJ1-1; D call uncertain. Germline V gene sequence: CDR1 MGHDK, CDR2 SYGVNS. The CDR3 totals 11 residues. The germline V and J ends were trimmed by 10 bases and 3 bases, with 9 bases remaining between them. The CDR3: CATQMYTEAFF. CDR3 DNA sequence: TGTGCCACCCAGATGTACACTGAAGCTTTCTTT.

The rearrangement uses TRBV5-4 and TRBJ2-7; 10 bases fit TRBD1. J was trimmed by 3 bases and V by 4 bases; bases with no gene match: 4. This CDR3 spans 14 amino acids. CDR1 and CDR2 from the germline V gene are SGHNT and YYREEE (reference sequence). The CDR3, as DNA: TGTGCCAGCAGCCAGGACAGGGGGTTCTACGAGCAGTACTTC. Translating gives CASSQDRGFYEQYF. The full variable domain, completed using reference TRBV5-4 and TRBJ2-7, is ETGVTQSPTHLIKTRGQQVTLRCSSQSGHNTVSWYQQALGQGPQFIFQYYREEENGRGNFPPRFSGLQFPNYSSELNVNALELDDSALYLCASSQDRGFYEQYFGPGTRLTVT.

CDR3 in DNA: TGCGCCAGCAGCTTGAAGGGGGGAAGGGACACTGAAGCTTTCTTT. This sequence encodes CASSLKGGRDTEAFF. The chain uses TRBV5-1 and TRBJ1-1; D is perhaps TRBD1 (6 bases). The CDR3 contains 15 residues. Deletions cut 1 base from V and 3 bases from J, with 13 bases between. Germline V CDR1 and CDR2: SGHRS, YFSETQ.

The chain uses TRBV7-2 and TRBJ2-7; D may match TRBD1 or TRBD2 (5 bases each). CDR1 SGHTA and CDR2 FQGNSA come from the germline V gene. The CDR3 spans 18 residues. V dropped 4 bases and J dropped 4 bases, with 26 bases sitting between them. CDR3 region: CASSSRRLGDHLIYEQYF. CDR3 DNA sequence: TGTGCCAGCAGCTCTCGGAGGCTGGGGGACCACCTCATTTACGAGCAGTACTTC.

The chain has TRBV9 and TRBJ2-2, with D possibly matching TRBD2 (6 bases). CDR3 size: 14 residues. V was shortened by 5 bases and J by 2 bases, with 10 bases between the two germline ends. CDR1 and CDR2 from the germline V gene are SGDLS and YYNGEE. The CDR3 spells CASRLGTNTGELFF. In DNA form, the CDR3 reads TGTGCCAGCAGGCTAGGGACTAACACCGGGGAGCTGTTTTTT.

This clone was observed a single time. This chain joins TRBV15 and TRBJ2-4; TRBD1 aligns across 9 bases. The V segment lost 1 base and the J segment 2 bases; nucleotides outside the gene matches: 6. The CDR3 totals 17 residues. In germline, CDR1 is LNHNV, CDR2 YYDKDF (reference sequence). The CDR3, as DNA: TGTGCCACCAGCAGAGGACGACAGGGGGTTTCCAAAAACATTCAGTACTTC. The encoded protein is CATSRGRQGVSKNIQYF.

For the CDR3, the DNA is TGCAGCGTAGAATTACAGGGTAACAATCAGCCCCAGCATTTT. Its translation is CSVELQGNNQPQHF. This rearrangement joins TRBV29-1 to TRBJ1-5; a weak D match, TRBD1 (6 bases). V was cut by 6 bases and J by 3 bases, with 15 bases left in between. The CDR3 spans 14 residues. Germline V CDR1 and CDR2: SQVTM, ANQGSEA. Combining the CDR3 with reference TRBV29-1 and TRBJ1-5 gives the whole variable domain SAVISQKPSRDICQRGTSLTIQCQVDSQVTMMFWYRQQPGQSLTLIATANQGSEATYESGFVIDKFPISRPNLTFSTLTVSNMSPEDSSIYLCSVELQGNNQPQHFGDGTRLSIL.

The chain carries TRBV29-1 and TRBJ2-2; D ambiguous. The CDR3 loop spans 15 amino acids. Germline V gene lookup returns CDR1 SQVTM and CDR2 ANQGSEA. The V end was cut by 0 bases, the J end by 5 bases, with 13 bases between. The CDR3 DNA reads as TGCAGCGTTGAAGATCTGGCTAGTCAAACCGGGGAGCTGTTTTTT. This sequence encodes CSVEDLASQTGELFF.

The chain carries TRBV7-2 and TRBJ1-6; 7 bases are shared with TRBD1. Germline CDR1 reads SGHTA; CDR2 reads FQGNSA. The J segment lost 6 bases and the V segment lost 7 bases, leaving 3 bases of the junction unmatched. The CDR3 runs 13 residues. The CDR3 loop reads CASNRDSNSPLHF. For the CDR3, the DNA is TGTGCCAGCAATCGGGACAGTAATTCACCCCTCCACTTT.